Listed below are T cell receptor beta chains from one sample, sequenced in a study of blood T cell repertoires in COVID-19. Using immunoSEQ multiplex PCR, the repertoire was profiled, and TCRdb retains in-frame clones only, with some absent. The sample shows almost 200,000 clones, more than 75% of them seen only once. The sequenced material came from peripheral blood. All receptors derive from a middle-aged woman with COVID-19, enrolled during active disease. Both conserved end residues are part of each CDR3. Each record gives: J gene, D gene, V gene, clone size, CDR3 DNA, CDR3 protein. D genes are given only for firm matches. Expanded clones get a size class; other rows say once, few or many, or leave the size out.

J gene: TRBJ2-6; D gene: -; V gene: TRBV9; clone size: -; CDR3 DNA: TGTGCCAGCAGCGTAGAAGCTTACCGGGCCAACGTCCTGACTTTC; CDR3 protein: CASSVEAYRANVLTF
J gene: TRBJ2-3; D gene: -; V gene: TRBV5-1; clone size: -; CDR3 DNA: TGCGCCAGCAGCTTGGAGGGGACAGATACGCAGTATTTT; CDR3 protein: CASSLEGTDTQYF
J gene: TRBJ2-1; D gene: TRBD2; V gene: TRBV7-3; clone size: once; CDR3 DNA: TGTGCCAGCAGCCTTATAGCGGGGGGCCTCTCGGAGCAGTTCTTC; CDR3 protein: CASSLIAGGLSEQFF
J gene: TRBJ1-3; D gene: -; V gene: TRBV5-6; clone size: -; CDR3 DNA: TGTGCCAGCAGCCGGAGGGCCAACTCTGGAAACACCATATATTTT; CDR3 protein: CASSRRANSGNTIYF
J gene: TRBJ1-1; D gene: -; V gene: TRBV5-5; clone size: -; CDR3 DNA: TGTGCCAGCAGCCTGACAGTCTACACTGAAGCTTTCTTT; CDR3 protein: CASSLTVYTEAFF
J gene: TRBJ2-3; D gene: TRBD2; V gene: TRBV7-2; clone size: -; CDR3 DNA: TGTGCCAGCAGCTTAGAGTGGGGGGGACCAAATACGCAGTATTTT; CDR3 protein: CASSLEWGGPNTQYF
J gene: TRBJ1-2; D gene: -; V gene: TRBV5-5; clone size: -; CDR3 DNA: TGTGCCAGCAGCTTGGGAAGTGCGAACTATGGCTACACCTTC; CDR3 protein: CASSLGSANYGYTF
J gene: TRBJ2-7; D gene: TRBD1; V gene: TRBV27; clone size: -; CDR3 DNA: TGTGCCAGCGGCCTGACCGGGACAGGGGTCCACGAGCAGTACTTC; CDR3 protein: CASGLTGTGVHEQYF
J gene: TRBJ1-4; D gene: TRBD1; V gene: TRBV2; clone size: few; CDR3 DNA: TGTGCCAGCACTGAGCCTACAGGGGTGACTAATGAAAAACTGTTTTTT; CDR3 protein: CASTEPTGVTNEKLFF
J gene: TRBJ1-6; D gene: -; V gene: TRBV9; clone size: -; CDR3 DNA: TGTGCCAGCAGCGTAACCCGGGACACCTCAGGGTCACCCCTCCACTTT; CDR3 protein: CASSVTRDTSGSPLHF
J gene: TRBJ2-1; D gene: TRBD2; V gene: TRBV14; clone size: -; CDR3 DNA: TGTGCCAGCAGCCGGGGACTAGCGGGAGGGCTGGATGAGCAGTTCTTC; CDR3 protein: CASSRGLAGGLDEQFF
J gene: TRBJ2-1; D gene: TRBD2; V gene: TRBV5-4; clone size: -; CDR3 DNA: TGTGCCAGCAGCTTGCCCACTGGCGGCGGGGGGGGATATGAGCAGTTCTTC; CDR3 protein: CASSLPTGGGGGYEQFF
J gene: TRBJ1-4; D gene: -; V gene: TRBV27; clone size: -; CDR3 DNA: TGTGCCAGCAGTTCGATACTGGTTAATGAAAAACTGTTTTTT; CDR3 protein: CASSSILVNEKLFF
J gene: TRBJ2-5; D gene: TRBD1; V gene: TRBV7-9; clone size: -; CDR3 DNA: TGTGCCAGCAGCCTACACCCCGAGGACAGGTTCGGAGAGACCCAGTACTTC; CDR3 protein: CASSLHPEDRFGETQYF
J gene: TRBJ2-7; D gene: -; V gene: TRBV14; clone size: -; CDR3 DNA: TGTGCCAGCAGCTCCGACAGGACCTACGAGCAGTACTTC; CDR3 protein: CASSSDRTYEQYF
J gene: TRBJ2-5; D gene: TRBD1; V gene: TRBV7-9; clone size: -; CDR3 DNA: TGTGCCAGCAGCCCCCGGACAGGGGTAGAGACCCAGTACTTC; CDR3 protein: CASSPRTGVETQYF
J gene: TRBJ1-3; D gene: -; V gene: TRBV30; clone size: -; CDR3 DNA: TGTGCCTGGAGCCGAGGGGGGGGTTCCGGAAACACCATATATTTT; CDR3 protein: CAWSRGGGSGNTIYF
J gene: TRBJ2-1; D gene: TRBD1; V gene: TRBV5-1; clone size: few; CDR3 DNA: TGCGCCAGCAGCTGGACCGGGACAGGGGGGTACAATGAGCAGTTCTTC; CDR3 protein: CASSWTGTGGYNEQFF
J gene: TRBJ1-2; D gene: -; V gene: TRBV5-1; clone size: once; CDR3 DNA: TGCGCCAGCAGCACGGACCTAGGGGGATATGGCTACACCTTC; CDR3 protein: CASSTDLGGYGYTF
J gene: TRBJ2-7; D gene: -; V gene: TRBV2; clone size: -; CDR3 DNA: TGTGCCAGCAGTGGCAGCGGAGGCACCTACGAGCAGTACTTC; CDR3 protein: CASSGSGGTYEQYF
J gene: TRBJ2-7; D gene: -; V gene: TRBV4-3; clone size: -; CDR3 DNA: TGCGCCAGCAGCCAAGAATCCCCCGGGACCTACGAGCAGTACTTC; CDR3 protein: CASSQESPGTYEQYF
J gene: TRBJ2-1; D gene: -; V gene: TRBV6-6; clone size: once; CDR3 DNA: TGTGCCAGCTGGAGACCCCAGCGGGACAATGAGCAGTTCTTC; CDR3 protein: CASWRPQRDNEQFF
J gene: TRBJ2-1; D gene: -; V gene: TRBV4-1; clone size: -; CDR3 DNA: TGCGCCAGCAGCTCACCCCGGACTATCTACTACAATGAGCAGTTCTTC; CDR3 protein: CASSSPRTIYYNEQFF
J gene: TRBJ1-2; D gene: -; V gene: TRBV29-1; clone size: -; CDR3 DNA: TGCAGCGTTGCAGTAACCCCCGCGACTGGATACACCTTC; CDR3 protein: CSVAVTPATGYTF
J gene: TRBJ1-4; D gene: TRBD1; V gene: TRBV29-1; clone size: -; CDR3 DNA: TGCAGCGTTGATATGACAGGGGATGAAAAACTGTTTTTT; CDR3 protein: CSVDMTGDEKLFF
J gene: TRBJ1-2; D gene: -; V gene: TRBV2; clone size: -; CDR3 DNA: TGTGCCAGTGGACAGTATGGCTACACCTTC; CDR3 protein: CASGQYGYTF
J gene: TRBJ1-1; D gene: -; V gene: TRBV7-6; clone size: -; CDR3 DNA: TGTGCCAGCAGCTTTGCGCGGGGGAACAGGGAGGCTCTTAGAGGGAACACTGAAGCTTTCTTT; CDR3 protein: CASSFARGNREALRGNTEAFF